This T cell receptor beta chain is from a study of CD8+CD57+ T cells in acquired aplastic anemia. Selection for sequencing was limited to patients who had shown CD8+CD57+ cell expansion by flow cytometry. Trimming took 0 bases from V and 7 from J, leaving 10 bases between them. CDR1 is SGHRS, CDR2 YFSETQ, per germline. CDR3 size: 13 residues. Genomic DNA, the template, was used for profiling of the TCR beta VDJ and CDR3. TCRdb reprocessed the reads via MiXCR and lists one record per CDR3 protein. Found here are about 20,000 distinct CDR3 sequences, 40% of them singletons; the top ten hold around 87%. Findings and limits, study-wide: Patients' CD8+CD57+ cells proved less diverse than their total CD4+ and CD8+ pools, researchers found.

As concerns this clonotype: Its antigen is unknown.

The material sequenced was CD8+CD57+ T cells sorted from PBMCs. The subset is: bead-enriched CD8+CD57+ effector memory T cells from SAA patients. The chain carries TRBV5-1 and TRBJ1-2; D is perhaps TRBD1 (6 bases). The clonotype was recovered from a human donor with aplastic anemia. Here the CDR3 DNA reads TGCGCCAGCAGCTTGGTGGGGGCTTCTGGCTACACCTTC. It specifies CASSLVGASGYTF.